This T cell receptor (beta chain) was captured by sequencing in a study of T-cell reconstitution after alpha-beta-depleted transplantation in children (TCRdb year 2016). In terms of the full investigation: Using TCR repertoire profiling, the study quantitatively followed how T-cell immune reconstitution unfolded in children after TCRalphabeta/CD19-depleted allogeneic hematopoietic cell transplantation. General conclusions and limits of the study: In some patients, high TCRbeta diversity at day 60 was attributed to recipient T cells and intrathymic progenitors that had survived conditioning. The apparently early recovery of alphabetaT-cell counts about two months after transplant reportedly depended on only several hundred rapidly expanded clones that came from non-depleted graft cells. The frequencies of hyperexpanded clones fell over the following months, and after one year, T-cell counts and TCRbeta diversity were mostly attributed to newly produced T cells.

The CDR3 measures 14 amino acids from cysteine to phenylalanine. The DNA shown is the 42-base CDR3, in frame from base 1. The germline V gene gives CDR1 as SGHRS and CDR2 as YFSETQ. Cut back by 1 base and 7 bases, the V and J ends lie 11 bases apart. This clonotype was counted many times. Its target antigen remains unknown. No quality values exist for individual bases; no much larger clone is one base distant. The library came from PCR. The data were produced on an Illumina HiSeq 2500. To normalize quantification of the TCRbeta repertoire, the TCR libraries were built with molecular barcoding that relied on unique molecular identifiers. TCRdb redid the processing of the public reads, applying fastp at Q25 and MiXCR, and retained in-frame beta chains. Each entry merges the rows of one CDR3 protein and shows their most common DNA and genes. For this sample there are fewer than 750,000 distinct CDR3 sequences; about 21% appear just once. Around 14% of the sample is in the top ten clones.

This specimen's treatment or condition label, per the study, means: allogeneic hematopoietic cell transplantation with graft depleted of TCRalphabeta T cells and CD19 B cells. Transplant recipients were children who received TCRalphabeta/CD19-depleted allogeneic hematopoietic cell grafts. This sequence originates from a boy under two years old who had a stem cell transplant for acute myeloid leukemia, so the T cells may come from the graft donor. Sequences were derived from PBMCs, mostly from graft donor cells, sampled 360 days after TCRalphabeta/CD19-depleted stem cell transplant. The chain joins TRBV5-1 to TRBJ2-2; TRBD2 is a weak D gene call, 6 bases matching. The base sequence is TGCGCCAGCAGCTTGAGCGGGTACGGCGGGGAGCTGTTTTTT. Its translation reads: CASSLSGYGGELFF.